This T cell receptor (beta chain) derives from a study of blood T cell repertoires in COVID-19. CDR1 is MNHNS and CDR2 is SASEGT in the germline V gene. Losses at the gene ends were 1 base for V and 2 bases for J; bases not matched to a gene: 23. CDR3 size: 22 residues. This table comes from immunoSEQ multiplex PCR, and its TCRdb copy is limited to in-frame clones, with some not included. Of approximately 210,000 clones listed, roughly nine tenths are singletons. This clone was observed once. The receptor comes from a man aged 35 to 55 with acute or convalescent COVID-19. V usage is TRBV6-1 and J usage is TRBJ2-7; 10 bases map to TRBD2. The sequencing input was peripheral blood. CDR3 residues: CASSEVAPSSGWVLAGAYEQYF. The CDR3 region has the DNA TGTGCCAGCAGTGAAGTAGCACCAAGCAGCGGGTGGGTGCTAGCGGGAGCCTACGAGCAGTACTTC.